This T cell receptor beta chain appears in the sequencing data of a study of blood T cell repertoires in COVID-19. In the study overall: COVID-19 samples collected from the United States, Italy and Spain covered acute and convalescent phases. T cells, B-cell-depleted T cells, or PBMCs supplied cDNA or gDNA.

Authors' data handling: Amplification with reference gene primers provided the estimates of nucleated cell counts. Using immunoSEQ multiplex PCR, the repertoire was profiled, and TCRdb retains in-frame clones only, with some absent. D and trimming come from the DNA, and the V and J calls and clone size come from that table. This table has about 200,000 clones, approximately 84% appearing once. This CDR3 is 15 amino acids long. Germline CDR1 is MGHDK and CDR2 is SYGVNS. Losses at the gene ends were 5 bases for V and 2 bases for J; bases not matched to a gene: 8. Sequencing was performed on peripheral blood. J is TRBJ2-5 and V is TRBV25-1, with TRBD2 matching 7 bases. This TCR derives from a woman older than 75 with acute or convalescent COVID-19. Here the CDR3 reads CASSKGGSPQETQYF. Written as DNA, the CDR3 is TGTGCCAGCAGTAAGGGAGGGTCCCCTCAAGAGACCCAGTACTTC.